This T cell receptor (beta chain) derives from a study of Graves' ophthalmopathy and Graves' hyperthyroidism. Eligible hyperthyroidism cases comprised new diagnoses of under 2 months' duration in individuals aged 18 to 65. As the template, RNA transcripts were used to amplify TCR beta CDR3 regions. HTBI primers served in a first-round RT-PCR, which a second-round multiplex PCR followed. TCRdb reprocessed the multiplex PCR reads with MiXCR, giving one entry per CDR3 protein. The table includes more than 1,000,000 distinct CDR3 sequences, less than 45% detected once. General study findings and limits: Detected in blood as well were most expanded thyroid clonotypes with frequency above 0.001.

This clonotype has a count of ten or more. The antigen is not known. The CDR3 is made up of 15 amino acids. V was clipped by 1 base and J by 3 bases; unmatched bases: 7. Germline CDR1 SGHDT, CDR2 YYEEEE. J is TRBJ2-7 and V is TRBV5-6; TRBD1 agrees at 7 bases. Material for sequencing was peripheral blood or thyroid tissue (not recorded which). The clonotype originates from an adult man with Graves' hyperthyroidism. The CDR3 bases are TGTGCCAGCAGCTTGACCGGGACAGAATTCTACGAGCAGTACTTC. This encodes CASSLTGTEFYEQYF.